The 15 T cell receptor beta chains in this list originate from one sample, sequenced in a study of Graves' ophthalmopathy and Graves' hyperthyroidism. Beta-chain TCR CDR3 regions were amplified from RNA transcripts. A first-round RT-PCR used HTBI primers, followed by a second-round multiplex PCR. TCRdb recomputed calls from the multiplex PCR reads with MiXCR, one row per CDR3 protein. Here the sample spans under 350,000 distinct CDR3 sequences, roughly 15% being singletons. Sequenced sample: peripheral blood. The origin of the receptors is an adult man with Graves' ophthalmopathy.

This clonotype appeared many times. V usage is TRBV29-1 and J usage is TRBJ2-5, with TRBD2 matching 8 bases. The CDR3 contains 14 residues. V lost 2 bases to trimming and J lost 5 bases; unmatched junction nucleotides: 7. Germline lookup yields CDR1 SQVTM and CDR2 ANQGSEA. The CDR3 here is CSVERQASGETQYF. DNA for the CDR3: TGCAGCGTTGAACGTCAGGCTAGCGGGGAGACCCAGTACTTC.

The V call is TRBV12-3 or TRBV12-4, the J call TRBJ2-7; D gene unclear. The V and J ends lost 2 bases and 12 bases respectively, with 14 bases between them. This CDR3 is 12 amino acids long. CDR3: CASSLSGERSYF. The CDR3 DNA reads TGTGCCAGCAGTTTATCGGGCGAGCGATCGTACTTC.

This clonotype showed up many times. DNA for the CDR3: TGTGCCAGTAGTCCCACCCTGGGCTCTAGCGGGAGTGTGGAGCAGTACTTC. Its translation: CASSPTLGSSGSVEQYF. This chain links TRBV19 with TRBJ2-7, with 10 nucleotides matching TRBD2. Germline V gene sequence: CDR1 LNHDA, CDR2 SQIVND (reference sequence). The V gene end was trimmed by 5 bases and the J gene end by 7 bases; junction bases not matched to a gene: 17. CDR3 length: 17 amino acids.

This clonotype was recorded a few times. The conserved phenylalanine or tryptophan is not found at the CDR3 terminus, so this likely reflects a read error. V and J are TRBV29-1 and TRBJ1-5; D perhaps matches TRBD1 (6 bases). This CDR3 comprises 14 residues. From germline, CDR1 is SQVTM and CDR2 ANQGSEA. The V and J ends lost 3 bases and 0 bases respectively, with 9 bases between them. Here the CDR3 reads CSVDKGGSNQPQHL. Here the CDR3 DNA reads TGCAGCGTTGATAAAGGGGGTAGCAATCAGCCCCAGCATCTT.

This clonotype was counted at least ten times. The chain joins TRBV28 to TRBJ1-3; D gene unclear. CDR1 MDHEN and CDR2 SYDVKM come from the germline V gene. The CDR3 covers 15 residues. With 5 bases removed from V and 1 base from J, the gap between germline ends came to 12 bases. This CDR3 reads CASSRSGSSGNTIYF. CDR3 DNA: TGTGCCAGCAGTCGATCAGGTTCATCTGGAAACACCATATATTTT.

The table lists this clonotype with many counts. V is TRBV20-1 and J is TRBJ2-7; D not certain. V gave up 2 bases and J gave up 1 base, with 9 bases separating them. CDR3 length equals 13 residues. Germline V CDR1 and CDR2: DFQATT, SNEGSKA (reference sequence). In DNA, the CDR3 is TGCAGTGCTAGACGCCTAGGGTCCTACGAGCAGTACTTC. As protein: CSARRLGSYEQYF.

The CDR3 is CASSESGFEAFF. The CDR3 DNA reads as TGTGCCAGCAGTGAATCGGGATTTGAAGCTTTCTTT. The rearrangement uses TRBV6-1 and TRBJ1-1; D ambiguous. The V gene lost 2 bases and the J gene lost 7 bases, with 8 bases spanning the gap. The CDR3 sequence is 12 residues long. The germline gives CDR1 MNHNS, CDR2 SASEGT.

This clonotype was seen repeatedly, ten times or more. CDR3 sequence (DNA): TGCAGTGCTGATACTGACAGACAAGAGACCCAGTACTTC. This sequence encodes CSADTDRQETQYF. The J gene is TRBJ2-5, the V gene TRBV20-1, with a tentative D call TRBD1 (5 bases). V gave up 5 bases and J gave up 2 bases, with 12 bases separating them. Looked up from germline, CDR1 is DFQATT and CDR2 is SNEGSKA (reference sequence). The CDR3 runs 13 residues.

The genes are TRBV12-3 or TRBV12-4 and TRBJ1-1; TRBD1 agrees at 8 bases. Trimming took 5 bases from V and 3 from J; bases not matched to a gene: 8. The CDR3 covers 15 residues. The CDR3 DNA reads as TGTGCCAGCAGTGAAACCGGGACAGGCGACACTGAAGCTTTCTTT. Translation: CASSETGTGDTEAFF.

This clonotype was counted ten times or more. This chain joins TRBV3-1 and TRBJ1-1; TRBD1 matches 9 bases. Germline V gene data show CDR1 as LGHDT and CDR2 as YNNKEL (reference sequence). The CDR3 sequence is 14 residues long. The V and J ends lost 5 bases and 6 bases, in that order; junction bases with no gene match: 7. This CDR3 reads CASSVYGQGPEAFF. For the CDR3, the DNA is TGTGCCAGCAGCGTTTACGGACAGGGGCCTGAAGCTTTCTTT. The full variable domain, completed using reference TRBV3-1 and TRBJ1-1, is DTAVSQTPKYLVTQMGNDKSIKCEQNLGHDTMYWYKQDSKKFLKIMFSYNNKELIINETVPNRFSPKSPDKAHLNLHINSLELGDSAVYFCASSVYGQGPEAFFGQGTRLTVV.

This rearrangement joins TRBV28 to TRBJ2-5, with a tentative D call TRBD1 (5 bases). Germline V gene sequence: CDR1 MDHEN, CDR2 SYDVKM. V lost 5 bases and J 5 bases, leaving 15 bases between the germline ends. The CDR3 totals 14 residues. The CDR3 region is CASSNPGMGETQYF. As DNA, the CDR3 is TGTGCCAGCAGTAATCCAGGGATGGGGGAGACCCAGTACTTC.

This clonotype was picked up many times. The J gene is TRBJ2-2, the V gene TRBV2; 9 bases agree with TRBD2. This CDR3 comprises 16 residues. With 6 bases clipped from V and 4 bases from J, the junction kept 9 bases outside the gene matches. Germline CDR1 SNHLY, CDR2 FYNNEI. For the CDR3, the DNA is TGTGCCAGCAGCCCTCCGGGACTAGCCCGCACCGGGGAGCTGTTTTTT. Translation gives CASSPPGLARTGELFF.

This clonotype was counted ten times or more. CDR3 sequence: CSGGRLNTEAFF. The CDR3, as DNA: TGCAGCGGGGGCCGTCTGAACACTGAAGCTTTCTTT. The V and J genes are TRBV29-1 and TRBJ1-1; the D gene is possibly TRBD1 (5 bases). V lost 7 bases and J 0 bases, leaving 9 bases between the germline ends. The CDR3 has 12 amino acids. Per the germline V gene, CDR1 is SQVTM and CDR2 is ANQGSEA.

This clonotype was recorded many times. V is TRBV11-2 and J is TRBJ1-3, with D uncertain. V lost 1 base and J lost 5, with 12 bases in between. The CDR3 has 15 amino acids. Per the germline V gene, CDR1 is SGHAT and CDR2 is FQNNGV. This CDR3 reads CASSLGLGVRNTIYF. The CDR3 DNA reads TGTGCCAGCAGCTTAGGTCTGGGTGTTAGAAACACCATATATTTT.

This clonotype was counted many times. The chain employs TRBV11-2 and TRBJ2-5; 7 bases are shared with TRBD2. After removal of 5 bases from V and 4 bases from J, the junction contained 13 bases not matched to a gene. Germline V lookup: CDR1 SGHAT, CDR2 FQNNGV. The CDR3 consists of 16 residues. For the CDR3, the DNA is TGTGCCAGCAGCCCCCCGGTCGGCGGGAGTAGAGAGACCCAGTACTTC. Translation: CASSPPVGGSRETQYF.